A selection of T cell receptor beta chains follows, all from one sample in a study of CD8+CD57+ T cells in acquired aplastic anemia. TCRdb re-called the reads with MiXCR, one entry per CDR3 protein. The repertoire has under 150,000 distinct CDR3 sequences, about two fifths of them found once; the top ten carry about 2.6%. The sequenced material came from sorted CD4+, CD8+, or CD8+CD57+ T cells (not recorded which) from PBMCs. The receptors were gathered from a human donor with aplastic anemia. Each CDR3 is given with its conserved first and last residue. The D gene is left open where the match is weak. Some rows have no size entry. The others give once, few or many, or a class for an expanded clone.

v_call: TRBV2; cdr3_length: 16; d_call: -; j_call: TRBJ2-3; clone_size: -; cdr3_aa: CASSPSNSPITDTQYF; cdr3_nt: TGTGCCAGCAGTCCATCCAACTCGCCAATCACAGATACGCAGTATTTT
v_call: TRBV10-2; cdr3_length: 14; d_call: -; j_call: TRBJ2-3; clone_size: -; cdr3_aa: CASSPAGTTDTQYF; cdr3_nt: TGTGCCAGCTCACCTGCGGGGACCACAGATACGCAGTATTTT
v_call: TRBV2; cdr3_length: 15; d_call: -; j_call: TRBJ1-5; clone_size: once; cdr3_aa: CASSEGRGSNQPQHF; cdr3_nt: TGTGCCAGCAGTGAGGGGAGGGGTAGCAATCAGCCCCAGCATTTT
v_call: TRBV4-2; cdr3_length: 12; d_call: -; j_call: TRBJ1-2; clone_size: many; cdr3_aa: CASSQEVGRYTF; cdr3_nt: TGTGCCAGCAGCCAAGAAGTCGGGCGGTACACCTTC
v_call: TRBV11-2; cdr3_length: 14; d_call: -; j_call: TRBJ1-1; clone_size: many; cdr3_aa: CASSLRLGNTEAFF; cdr3_nt: TGTGCCAGCAGCCTTCGACTGGGGAACACTGAAGCTTTCTTT
v_call: TRBV6-5; cdr3_length: 13; d_call: TRBD1; j_call: TRBJ2-1; clone_size: many; cdr3_aa: CSSRRQGNNEQFF; cdr3_nt: TGCTCCTCGAGGAGACAGGGAAACAATGAGCAGTTCTTC
v_call: TRBV15; cdr3_length: 16; d_call: -; j_call: TRBJ1-3; clone_size: -; cdr3_aa: CATSRDVGVAGNTIYF; cdr3_nt: TGTGCCACCAGCAGAGATGTGGGGGTTGCTGGAAACACCATATATTTT
v_call: TRBV5-1; cdr3_length: 13; d_call: -; j_call: TRBJ2-5; clone_size: many; cdr3_aa: CASQQGGRETQYF; cdr3_nt: TGCGCCAGCCAGCAGGGGGGGAGAGAGACCCAGTACTTC
v_call: TRBV15; cdr3_length: 15; d_call: -; j_call: TRBJ1-1; clone_size: -; cdr3_aa: CATSRDRFVYTEAFF; cdr3_nt: TGTGCCACCAGCAGAGACAGGTTCGTTTACACTGAAGCTTTCTTT
v_call: TRBV7-3; cdr3_length: 17; d_call: -; j_call: TRBJ2-3; clone_size: -; cdr3_aa: CASSFSFSGFLTDTQYF; cdr3_nt: TGTGCCAGCAGCTTCTCGTTTTCGGGGTTCTTAACAGATACGCAGTATTTT
v_call: TRBV27; cdr3_length: 15; d_call: TRBD1; j_call: TRBJ1-5; clone_size: -; cdr3_aa: CASSSSGGSNQPQHF; cdr3_nt: TGTGCCAGCAGTTCATCAGGGGGGAGCAATCAGCCCCAGCATTTT
v_call: TRBV4-1; cdr3_length: 13; d_call: -; j_call: TRBJ1-5; clone_size: many; cdr3_aa: CASSPATVQPQHF; cdr3_nt: TGCGCCAGCAGCCCCGCGACCGTTCAGCCCCAGCATTTT
v_call: TRBV4-3; cdr3_length: 17; d_call: TRBD1; j_call: TRBJ1-2; clone_size: many; cdr3_aa: CASSPPDRAEGTYGYTF; cdr3_nt: TGCGCCAGCAGCCCTCCGGACAGGGCGGAGGGAACTTATGGCTACACCTTC
v_call: TRBV7-9; cdr3_length: 14; d_call: TRBD2; j_call: TRBJ2-5; clone_size: many; cdr3_aa: CASSLGTSGKTQYF; cdr3_nt: TGTGCCAGCAGCTTAGGGACTAGCGGAAAGACCCAGTACTTC
v_call: TRBV19; cdr3_length: 15; d_call: -; j_call: TRBJ1-4; clone_size: many; cdr3_aa: CASRPFGARDEKLFF; cdr3_nt: TGTGCCAGTAGACCGTTCGGGGCGAGGGATGAAAAACTGTTTTTT
v_call: TRBV7-2; cdr3_length: 13; d_call: -; j_call: TRBJ1-6; clone_size: many; cdr3_aa: CASSFDRSGPLHF; cdr3_nt: TGTGCCAGCAGCTTTGACAGGTCTGGGCCCCTCCACTTT
v_call: TRBV5-5; cdr3_length: 13; d_call: -; j_call: TRBJ2-1; clone_size: many; cdr3_aa: CASSLAVEGMQFF; cdr3_nt: TGTGCCAGCAGCTTGGCCGTGGAGGGCATGCAGTTCTTC
v_call: TRBV20-1; cdr3_length: 13; d_call: -; j_call: TRBJ2-3; clone_size: -; cdr3_aa: CSAREMPSDTQYF; cdr3_nt: TGCAGTGCTAGGGAGATGCCATCGGATACGCAGTATTTT
v_call: TRBV11-2; cdr3_length: 13; d_call: -; j_call: TRBJ1-1; clone_size: many; cdr3_aa: CASSPGTGAEAFF; cdr3_nt: TGTGCCAGCAGCCCTGGGACGGGGGCTGAAGCTTTCTTT
v_call: TRBV7-2; cdr3_length: 13; d_call: -; j_call: TRBJ1-3; clone_size: -; cdr3_aa: CASSLEPGNTIYF; cdr3_nt: TGTGCCAGCAGCTTAGAGCCTGGAAACACCATATATTTT
v_call: TRBV5-4; cdr3_length: 14; d_call: -; j_call: TRBJ1-1; clone_size: many; cdr3_aa: CASTGDSMNTEAFF; cdr3_nt: TGTGCCAGCACCGGAGATTCCATGAACACTGAAGCTTTCTTT
v_call: TRBV6-1; cdr3_length: 14; d_call: TRBD1; j_call: TRBJ2-2; clone_size: -; cdr3_aa: CASRWDRGTGELFF; cdr3_nt: TGTGCCAGCAGGTGGGACAGAGGAACCGGGGAGCTGTTTTTT
v_call: TRBV6-1; cdr3_length: 14; d_call: -; j_call: TRBJ2-7; clone_size: many; cdr3_aa: CASLVREPPYEQYF; cdr3_nt: TGTGCCAGCCTTGTTAGGGAGCCCCCCTACGAGCAGTACTTC
v_call: TRBV5-1; cdr3_length: 15; d_call: TRBD1; j_call: TRBJ2-5; clone_size: many; cdr3_aa: CASSIRTGGDETQYF; cdr3_nt: TGCGCCAGCAGCATTCGGACAGGGGGCGATGAGACCCAGTACTTC
v_call: TRBV20-1; cdr3_length: 15; d_call: -; j_call: TRBJ1-6; clone_size: -; cdr3_aa: CSAREVRPYNSPLHF; cdr3_nt: TGCAGTGCTAGAGAGGTTAGGCCCTATAATTCACCCCTCCACTTT
v_call: TRBV20-1; cdr3_length: 14; d_call: -; j_call: TRBJ1-1; clone_size: many; cdr3_aa: CSARERTGNTEAFF; cdr3_nt: TGCAGTGCTAGAGAACGGACGGGAAACACTGAAGCTTTCTTT
v_call: TRBV7-2; cdr3_length: 14; d_call: -; j_call: TRBJ2-7; clone_size: many; cdr3_aa: CASSLKGDPYEQYF; cdr3_nt: TGTGCCAGCAGCTTAAAAGGGGACCCCTACGAGCAGTACTTC
v_call: TRBV3-1; cdr3_length: 17; d_call: TRBD1; j_call: TRBJ1-2; clone_size: few; cdr3_aa: CASNLGQGFPSGNGYTF; cdr3_nt: TGTGCCAGCAACCTGGGACAGGGCTTTCCGTCGGGTAACGGCTACACCTTC
v_call: TRBV24-1; cdr3_length: 16; d_call: TRBD1; j_call: TRBJ2-6; clone_size: -; cdr3_aa: CATSDRTGFGANVLTF; cdr3_nt: TGTGCCACCAGTGACCGGACAGGGTTTGGGGCCAACGTCCTGACTTTC
v_call: TRBV28; cdr3_length: 15; d_call: TRBD2; j_call: TRBJ2-7; clone_size: -; cdr3_aa: CASRPPRLAGAEQYF; cdr3_nt: TGTGCCAGCAGGCCCCCCAGGCTAGCGGGGGCAGAGCAGTACTTC
v_call: TRBV5-8; cdr3_length: 12; d_call: -; j_call: TRBJ1-5; clone_size: many; cdr3_aa: CASSFPGGPQHF; cdr3_nt: TGTGCCAGCAGCTTTCCGGGAGGTCCCCAGCATTTT
v_call: TRBV6-1; cdr3_length: 17; d_call: TRBD2; j_call: TRBJ2-1; clone_size: few; cdr3_aa: CASSETRMTSGYNEQFF; cdr3_nt: TGTGCCAGCAGTGAAACTAGGATGACTAGCGGGTACAATGAGCAGTTCTTC
v_call: TRBV5-4; cdr3_length: 15; d_call: -; j_call: TRBJ2-6; clone_size: few; cdr3_aa: CASSLKGSGANVLTF; cdr3_nt: TGTGCCAGCAGCTTGAAGGGCTCTGGGGCCAACGTCCTGACTTTC
v_call: TRBV29-1; cdr3_length: 13; d_call: TRBD1; j_call: TRBJ1-1; clone_size: many; cdr3_aa: CSGQGARDTEAFF; cdr3_nt: TGCAGCGGACAGGGGGCTAGGGACACTGAAGCTTTCTTT
v_call: TRBV15; cdr3_length: 14; d_call: -; j_call: TRBJ2-7; clone_size: -; cdr3_aa: CATSRSAHTYEQYF; cdr3_nt: TGTGCCACCAGTCGGTCGGCTCATACCTACGAGCAGTACTTC
v_call: TRBV9; cdr3_length: 14; d_call: -; j_call: TRBJ1-6; clone_size: -; cdr3_aa: CASSLLQRDSPLHF; cdr3_nt: TGTGCCAGCAGCCTCTTACAGCGGGATTCACCCCTCCACTTT
v_call: TRBV2; cdr3_length: 14; d_call: -; j_call: TRBJ1-1; clone_size: -; cdr3_aa: CASSWRGMNTEAFF; cdr3_nt: TGTGCCAGCAGCTGGAGGGGTATGAACACTGAAGCTTTCTTT
v_call: TRBV28; cdr3_length: 11; d_call: -; j_call: TRBJ2-1; clone_size: -; cdr3_aa: CASSFEGNQFF; cdr3_nt: TGTGCCAGCAGTTTTGAGGGAAACCAGTTCTTC
v_call: TRBV18; cdr3_length: 13; d_call: -; j_call: TRBJ1-2; clone_size: many; cdr3_aa: CASSPPAGRGYTF; cdr3_nt: TGTGCCAGCTCACCACCAGCAGGGCGGGGCTACACCTTC
v_call: TRBV30; cdr3_length: 13; d_call: -; j_call: TRBJ1-2; clone_size: -; cdr3_aa: CAWSVRLAYGYTF; cdr3_nt: TGTGCCTGGAGTGTCCGGCTGGCCTATGGCTACACCTTC
v_call: TRBV5-6; cdr3_length: 16; d_call: TRBD1; j_call: TRBJ1-6; clone_size: many; cdr3_aa: CASSLGTGLYNSPLHF; cdr3_nt: TGTGCCAGCAGCTTGGGGACAGGCTTGTATAATTCACCCCTCCACTTT
v_call: TRBV2; cdr3_length: 14; d_call: -; j_call: TRBJ2-6; clone_size: -; cdr3_aa: CASQRRFGANVLTF; cdr3_nt: TGTGCCAGTCAACGTAGGTTTGGGGCCAACGTCCTGACTTTC
v_call: TRBV20-1; cdr3_length: 12; d_call: -; j_call: TRBJ2-5; clone_size: many; cdr3_aa: CSASSGGETQYF; cdr3_nt: TGCAGTGCTAGTAGTGGTGGAGAGACCCAGTACTTC
v_call: TRBV7-9; cdr3_length: 14; d_call: -; j_call: TRBJ1-3; clone_size: many; cdr3_aa: CASSRGQNGNTIYF; cdr3_nt: TGTGCCAGCAGCCGGGGACAAAACGGAAACACCATATATTTT
v_call: TRBV4-1; cdr3_length: 17; d_call: -; j_call: TRBJ2-1; clone_size: once; cdr3_aa: CASSQERGLSSYNEQFF; cdr3_nt: TGCGCCAGCAGCCAAGAGAGGGGCTTGAGCTCCTACAATGAGCAGTTCTTC
v_call: TRBV5-1; cdr3_length: 15; d_call: -; j_call: TRBJ2-1; clone_size: many; cdr3_aa: CASSLDMSSAVEQFF; cdr3_nt: TGCGCCAGCAGCTTGGATATGTCATCAGCGGTAGAGCAGTTCTTC
v_call: TRBV3-1; cdr3_length: 11; d_call: -; j_call: TRBJ2-1; clone_size: many; cdr3_aa: CASNRNNEQFF; cdr3_nt: TGTGCCAGCAACCGCAACAATGAGCAGTTCTTC
v_call: TRBV7-2; cdr3_length: 14; d_call: TRBD1; j_call: TRBJ1-2; clone_size: -; cdr3_aa: CASSFTAGTGTCTF; cdr3_nt: TGTGCCAGCAGCTTTACCGCCGGGACAGGGACATGCACCTTC
v_call: TRBV2; cdr3_length: 12; d_call: -; j_call: TRBJ1-3; clone_size: many; cdr3_aa: CASSEALNTIYF; cdr3_nt: TGTGCCAGCAGTGAAGCGCTAAACACCATATATTTT
v_call: TRBV12-3/TRBV12-4; cdr3_length: 14; d_call: -; j_call: TRBJ1-1; clone_size: -; cdr3_aa: CASTSRGPNTEASF; cdr3_nt: TGTGCCAGCACCAGCCGGGGGCCGAACACTGAAGCTTCCTTT
v_call: TRBV12-3/TRBV12-4; cdr3_length: 16; d_call: TRBD2; j_call: TRBJ2-1; clone_size: few; cdr3_aa: CASSFVSGGARNEQFF; cdr3_nt: TGTGCCAGCAGTTTTGTCAGCGGGGGGGCGAGGAATGAGCAGTTCTTC
v_call: TRBV7-9; cdr3_length: 13; d_call: -; j_call: TRBJ2-7; clone_size: -; cdr3_aa: CASKLTGSHEQYF; cdr3_nt: TGTGCCAGCAAACTGACAGGTTCCCACGAGCAGTACTTC
v_call: TRBV14; cdr3_length: 15; d_call: -; j_call: TRBJ1-4; clone_size: many; cdr3_aa: CASSRGFATNEKLFF; cdr3_nt: TGTGCCAGCAGTCGAGGATTTGCAACTAATGAAAAACTGTTTTTT